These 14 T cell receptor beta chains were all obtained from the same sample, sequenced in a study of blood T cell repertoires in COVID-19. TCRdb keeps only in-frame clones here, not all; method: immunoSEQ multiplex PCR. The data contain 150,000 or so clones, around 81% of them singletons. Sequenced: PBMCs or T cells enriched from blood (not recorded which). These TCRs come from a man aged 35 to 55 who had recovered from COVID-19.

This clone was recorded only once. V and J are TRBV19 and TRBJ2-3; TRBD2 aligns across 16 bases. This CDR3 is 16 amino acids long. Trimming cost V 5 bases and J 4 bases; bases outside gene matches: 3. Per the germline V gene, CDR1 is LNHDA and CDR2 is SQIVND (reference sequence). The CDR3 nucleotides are TGTGCCAGTAGTTCCGGGACTAGCGGGAGGGCAGATACGCAGTATTTT. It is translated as CASSSGTSGRADTQYF.

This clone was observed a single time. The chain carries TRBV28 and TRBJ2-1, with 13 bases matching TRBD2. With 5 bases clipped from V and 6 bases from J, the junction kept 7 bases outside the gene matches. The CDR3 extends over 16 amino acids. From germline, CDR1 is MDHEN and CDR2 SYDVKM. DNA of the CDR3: TGTGCCAGCAGTCCGGGGGGACTAGCGGGGCCCAATGAGCAGTTCTTC. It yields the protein CASSPGGLAGPNEQFF.

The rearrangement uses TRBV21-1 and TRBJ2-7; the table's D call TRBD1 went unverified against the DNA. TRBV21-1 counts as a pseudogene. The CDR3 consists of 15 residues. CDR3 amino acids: CASSKESEYSYEQYF. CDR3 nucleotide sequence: TGTGCCAGCAGCAAAGAGTCAGAATACTCCTACGAGCAGTACTTC.

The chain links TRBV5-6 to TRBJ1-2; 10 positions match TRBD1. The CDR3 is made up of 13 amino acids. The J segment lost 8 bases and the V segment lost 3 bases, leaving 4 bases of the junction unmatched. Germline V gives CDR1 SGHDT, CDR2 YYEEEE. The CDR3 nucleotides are TGTGCCAGCAGCTACGGGACAGGGGACGGCTACACCTTC. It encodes CASSYGTGDGYTF.

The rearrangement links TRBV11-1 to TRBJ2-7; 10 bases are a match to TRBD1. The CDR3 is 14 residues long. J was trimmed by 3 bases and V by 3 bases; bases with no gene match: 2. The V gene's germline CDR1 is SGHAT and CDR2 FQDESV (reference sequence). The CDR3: CASSFGQGGYEQYF. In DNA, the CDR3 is TGTGCCAGCAGCTTCGGACAGGGGGGCTACGAGCAGTACTTC.

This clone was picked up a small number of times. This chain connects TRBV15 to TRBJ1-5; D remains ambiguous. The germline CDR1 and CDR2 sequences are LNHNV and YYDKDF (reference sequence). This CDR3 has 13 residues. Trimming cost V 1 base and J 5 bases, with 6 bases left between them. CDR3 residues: CATSRGADQPQHF. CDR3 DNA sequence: TGTGCCACCAGCAGAGGGGCAGATCAGCCCCAGCATTTT. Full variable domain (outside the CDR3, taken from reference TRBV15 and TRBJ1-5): DAMVIQNPRYQVTQFGKPVTLSCSQTLNHNVMYWYQQKSSQAPKLLFHYYDKDFNNEADTPDNFQSRRPNTSFCFLDIRSPGLGDTAMYLCATSRGADQPQHFGDGTRLSIL.

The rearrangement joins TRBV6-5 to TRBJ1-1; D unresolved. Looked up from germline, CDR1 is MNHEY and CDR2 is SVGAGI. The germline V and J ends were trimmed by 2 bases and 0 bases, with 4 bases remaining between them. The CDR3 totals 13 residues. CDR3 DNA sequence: TGTGCCAGCAGTTACGACATGAACACTGAAGCTTTCTTT. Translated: CASSYDMNTEAFF.

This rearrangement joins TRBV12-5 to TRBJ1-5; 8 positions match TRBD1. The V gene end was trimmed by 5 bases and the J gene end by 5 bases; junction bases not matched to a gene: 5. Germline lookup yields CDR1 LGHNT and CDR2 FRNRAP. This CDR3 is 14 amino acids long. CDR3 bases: TGTGCTAGTGGTCCCGCGACAGGGGATCAGCCCCAGCATTTT. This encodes CASGPATGDQPQHF.

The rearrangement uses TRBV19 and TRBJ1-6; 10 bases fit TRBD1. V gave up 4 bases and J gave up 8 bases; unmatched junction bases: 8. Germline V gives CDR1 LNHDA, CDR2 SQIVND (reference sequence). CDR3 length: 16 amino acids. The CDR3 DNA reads TGTGCCAGTAGTACCTCCGGGACAGGGGATGATTCACCCCTCCACTTT. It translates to CASSTSGTGDDSPLHF. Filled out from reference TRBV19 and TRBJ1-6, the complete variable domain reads DGGITQSPKYLFRKEGQNVTLSCEQNLNHDAMYWYRQDPGQGLRLIYYSQIVNDFQKGDIAEGYSVSREKKESFPLTVTSAQKNPTAFYLCASSTSGTGDDSPLHFGNGTRLTVT.

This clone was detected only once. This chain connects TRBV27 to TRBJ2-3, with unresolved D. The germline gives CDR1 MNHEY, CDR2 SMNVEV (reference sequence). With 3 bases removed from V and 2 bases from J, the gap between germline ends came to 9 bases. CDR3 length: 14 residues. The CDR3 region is CASSFSQNTDTQYF. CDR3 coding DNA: TGTGCCAGCAGTTTTTCCCAGAACACAGATACGCAGTATTTT.

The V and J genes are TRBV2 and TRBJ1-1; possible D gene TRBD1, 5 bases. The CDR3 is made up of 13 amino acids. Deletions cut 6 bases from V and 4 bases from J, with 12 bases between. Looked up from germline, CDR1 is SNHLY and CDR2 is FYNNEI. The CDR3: CASSREEFTEAFF. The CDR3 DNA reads TGTGCCAGCAGCAGGGAAGAGTTCACTGAAGCTTTCTTT.

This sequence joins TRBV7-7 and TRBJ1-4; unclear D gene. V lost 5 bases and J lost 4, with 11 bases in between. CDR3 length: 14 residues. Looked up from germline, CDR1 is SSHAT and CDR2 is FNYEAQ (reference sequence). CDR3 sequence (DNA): TGTGCCAGCAGCCCCGGTGGAGATAATGAAAAACTGTTTTTT. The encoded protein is CASSPGGDNEKLFF. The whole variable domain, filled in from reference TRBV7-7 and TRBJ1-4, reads GAGVSQSPRYKVTKRGQDVTLRCDPISSHATLYWYQQALGQGPEFLTYFNYEAQPDKSGLPSDRFSAERPEGSISTLTIQRTEQRDSAMYRCASSPGGDNEKLFFGSGTQLSVL.

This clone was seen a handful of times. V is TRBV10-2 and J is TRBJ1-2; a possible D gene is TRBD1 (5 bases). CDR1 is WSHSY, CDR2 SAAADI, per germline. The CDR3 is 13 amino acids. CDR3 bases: TGCGCTTCAGGCGGGGCGCTGGACTATGGCTACACCTTC. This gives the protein CASGGALDYGYTF.

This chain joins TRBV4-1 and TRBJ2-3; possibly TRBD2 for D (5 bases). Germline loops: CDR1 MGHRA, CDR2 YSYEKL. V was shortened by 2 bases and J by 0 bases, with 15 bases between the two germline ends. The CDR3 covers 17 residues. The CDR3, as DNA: TGCGCCAGCAGCCAACTTCTGGCGGGTTCTAGCACAGATACGCAGTATTTT. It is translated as CASSQLLAGSSTDTQYF.